The entry below describes one T cell receptor (beta chain). The target antigen is unknown. The ends lost 4 bases at V and 3 bases at J; junction bases unmatched: 5. Germline V lookup: CDR1 SEHNR, CDR2 FQNEAQ (reference sequence). This CDR3 has 15 amino acids. Through a sample-barcoded 5' primer and a J-beta primer mix, a second PCR was run for about 7 to 12 cycles. One entry per CDR3 protein results from TCRdb running MiXCR on the 5' RACE reads. Altogether hundreds of thousands of distinct CDR3 sequences are present, around two fifths being singletons, with the ten largest covering around 21%. This entry is derived from a study of blood T cells in healthy people across ages. Study-level results: No conclusive comparison of naive versus antigen-experienced cells was possible with unsorted PBMCs. Percentage of naive T cells showed a strong correlation with TCR beta diversity.

Peripheral blood samples of 9 to 10 milliliters were drawn from each donor. Extraction of total RNA produced a minimum of 6 micrograms from each sample. The clonotype was recovered from a man between 60 and 75 years old in good health. The specimen sequenced was blood. V usage is TRBV7-9 and J usage is TRBJ1-4; 7 nucleotides line up with TRBD1. This chain's CDR3 is CASSSGGTANEKLFF. The CDR3 DNA reads as TGTGCCAGCAGCTCAGGGGGGACAGCTAATGAAAAACTGTTTTTT.